The rows below give T cell receptor beta chains drawn from one sample of a study of shared clonotypes between healthy human individuals. Assay used: immunoSEQ multiplex PCR; TCRdb lists only in-frame clones, some missing. The sample carries fewer than 400,000 clones, about 74% recorded once. Sequencing was carried out using memory CD4+ T cells sorted from blood. These receptors were obtained from a young man in good health. CDR3s include the opening cysteine and the closing phenylalanine or tryptophan. Each record gives: D gene, clone size, V gene, J gene, CDR3 protein, CDR3 DNA. D genes are given only for firm matches. Size is stated for part of the rows, as once, few or many counts, or as a class when the clone is expanded.

d_gene: .; abundance: .; v_gene: TRBV10-3; j_gene: TRBJ2-3; CDR3aa: CAISVGGLPTDTQYF; CDR3nt: TGTGCCATCAGTGTCGGGGGGCTCCCCACAGATACGCAGTATTTT
d_gene: TRBD2; abundance: .; v_gene: TRBV29-1; j_gene: TRBJ2-1; CDR3aa: CSAQPGLANNEQFF; CDR3nt: TGCAGCGCCCAACCGGGACTAGCGAACAATGAGCAGTTCTTC
d_gene: .; abundance: once; v_gene: TRBV7-2; j_gene: TRBJ1-1; CDR3aa: CASSFRGGKNTEAFF; CDR3nt: TGTGCCAGCAGCTTTAGAGGGGGGAAGAACACTGAAGCTTTCTTT
d_gene: .; abundance: .; v_gene: TRBV6-6; j_gene: TRBJ1-6; CDR3aa: CASSSNPRGAYSPLHF; CDR3nt: TGTGCCAGCAGTTCCAACCCCAGGGGCGCGTATTCACCCCTCCACTTT
d_gene: TRBD1; abundance: once; v_gene: TRBV7-9; j_gene: TRBJ1-1; CDR3aa: CASSLSGTATNEAFF; CDR3nt: TGTGCCAGCAGCTTGAGCGGGACAGCGACAAATGAAGCTTTCTTT
d_gene: .; abundance: .; v_gene: TRBV10-2; j_gene: TRBJ1-2; CDR3aa: CASRKGQDGYTF; CDR3nt: TGCGCCAGCAGGAAAGGGCAGGACGGCTACACCTTC
d_gene: TRBD2; abundance: .; v_gene: TRBV6-1; j_gene: TRBJ2-1; CDR3aa: CASSSSGSSYNEQFF; CDR3nt: TGTGCCAGCAGCTCTAGCGGGAGCTCCTACAATGAGCAGTTCTTC
d_gene: .; abundance: .; v_gene: TRBV11-2; j_gene: TRBJ2-7; CDR3aa: CASSLDRRAYEQYF; CDR3nt: TGTGCCAGCAGCTTAGACCGCAGGGCCTACGAGCAGTACTTC
d_gene: .; abundance: once; v_gene: TRBV7-8; j_gene: TRBJ1-1; CDR3aa: CASQLIMNTEAFF; CDR3nt: TGTGCCAGCCAGCTCATTATGAACACTGAAGCTTTCTTT
d_gene: TRBD1; abundance: .; v_gene: TRBV5-8; j_gene: TRBJ2-1; CDR3aa: CASSTDRASSYNEQFF; CDR3nt: TGTGCCAGCAGCACCGACAGGGCCAGCTCCTACAATGAGCAGTTCTTC
d_gene: .; abundance: .; v_gene: TRBV6-5; j_gene: TRBJ1-2; CDR3aa: CASSRPQGDYGYTF; CDR3nt: TGTGCCAGCAGTCGCCCCCAGGGAGATTATGGCTACACCTTC
d_gene: TRBD2; abundance: .; v_gene: TRBV7-9; j_gene: TRBJ2-3; CDR3aa: CASSSYSGDTDTQYF; CDR3nt: TGTGCCAGCAGCTCCTATAGCGGGGACACAGATACGCAGTATTTT
d_gene: .; abundance: few; v_gene: TRBV9; j_gene: TRBJ1-1; CDR3aa: CASSVGFQNTEAFF; CDR3nt: TGTGCCAGCAGCGTAGGGTTTCAGAACACTGAAGCTTTCTTT
d_gene: TRBD2; abundance: .; v_gene: TRBV27; j_gene: TRBJ2-7; CDR3aa: CASSPRTSGNKVYEQYF; CDR3nt: TGTGCCAGCAGCCCTAGGACTAGCGGGAACAAAGTCTACGAGCAGTACTTC
d_gene: .; abundance: .; v_gene: TRBV9; j_gene: TRBJ1-4; CDR3aa: CASSVAVYNEKLFF; CDR3nt: TGTGCCAGCAGCGTAGCGGTGTATAATGAAAAACTGTTTTTT
d_gene: TRBD1; abundance: .; v_gene: TRBV2; j_gene: TRBJ1-4; CDR3aa: CASRVDRVATEKLFF; CDR3nt: TGTGCCAGCAGGGTGGACAGGGTAGCGACTGAAAAACTGTTTTTT
d_gene: .; abundance: .; v_gene: TRBV2; j_gene: TRBJ2-5; CDR3aa: CASARRAYQETQYF; CDR3nt: TGTGCCAGCGCGAGGCGTGCGTACCAAGAGACCCAGTACTTC
d_gene: .; abundance: .; v_gene: TRBV29-1; j_gene: TRBJ2-7; CDR3aa: CSVERDGASHEQYF; CDR3nt: TGCAGCGTTGAAAGGGACGGAGCCTCCCACGAGCAGTACTTC
d_gene: .; abundance: .; v_gene: TRBV5-5; j_gene: TRBJ2-3; CDR3aa: CASSLGVGLRTDTQYF; CDR3nt: TGTGCCAGCAGCCTGGGGGTAGGCTTGAGGACAGATACGCAGTATTTT
d_gene: .; abundance: .; v_gene: TRBV7-9; j_gene: TRBJ1-3; CDR3aa: CASSLGQGLTTIYF; CDR3nt: TGTGCCAGCAGCTTAGGGCAGGGTTTGACCACCATATATTTT
d_gene: .; abundance: .; v_gene: TRBV20-1; j_gene: TRBJ2-3; CDR3aa: CSGGSSDTQYF; CDR3nt: TGCAGTGGAGGATCGTCAGATACGCAGTATTTT
d_gene: TRBD1; abundance: .; v_gene: TRBV18; j_gene: TRBJ1-5; CDR3aa: CASSPVTGSNQPQHF; CDR3nt: TGTGCCAGCTCACCCGTGACAGGGAGCAATCAGCCCCAGCATTTT
d_gene: .; abundance: .; v_gene: TRBV29-1; j_gene: TRBJ2-3; CDR3aa: CSARGGLTDTQYF; CDR3nt: TGCAGCGCACGAGGGGGATTGACAGATACGCAGTATTTT
d_gene: .; abundance: .; v_gene: TRBV5-1; j_gene: TRBJ2-3; CDR3aa: CASSLRLVGTDTQYF; CDR3nt: TGCGCCAGCAGCTTAAGACTAGTTGGGACAGATACGCAGTATTTT
d_gene: .; abundance: .; v_gene: TRBV2; j_gene: TRBJ1-1; CDR3aa: CASSDSTGNTEAFF; CDR3nt: TGTGCCAGCAGTGACTCAACGGGGAACACTGAAGCTTTCTTT
d_gene: TRBD1; abundance: .; v_gene: TRBV19; j_gene: TRBJ2-2; CDR3aa: CASRQTGITGELFF; CDR3nt: TGTGCCAGTAGGCAGACAGGGATCACCGGGGAGCTGTTTTTT
d_gene: .; abundance: .; v_gene: TRBV5-6; j_gene: TRBJ1-2; CDR3aa: CASSPAGPDGGYTF; CDR3nt: TGTGCCAGCAGCCCCGCGGGACCCGACGGAGGCTACACCTTC
d_gene: .; abundance: .; v_gene: TRBV6-1; j_gene: TRBJ2-5; CDR3aa: CASSEGPTQETQYF; CDR3nt: TGTGCCAGCAGTGAAGGGCCTACCCAAGAGACCCAGTACTTC
d_gene: .; abundance: few; v_gene: TRBV25-1; j_gene: TRBJ1-3; CDR3aa: CASSSRDGRNTIYF; CDR3nt: TGTGCCAGCAGTAGCCGGGACGGCCGAAACACCATATATTTT
d_gene: .; abundance: .; v_gene: TRBV30; j_gene: TRBJ1-1; CDR3aa: CAWLNDNTEAFF; CDR3nt: TGTGCCTGGTTAAATGATAACACTGAAGCTTTCTTT
d_gene: TRBD2; abundance: .; v_gene: TRBV28; j_gene: TRBJ2-3; CDR3aa: CASKSGRTSTDTQYF; CDR3nt: TGTGCCAGCAAGAGCGGGAGAACTAGCACAGATACGCAGTATTTT
d_gene: .; abundance: few; v_gene: TRBV20-1; j_gene: TRBJ1-1; CDR3aa: CSRRVNTEAFF; CDR3nt: TGCAGCCGGCGGGTAAACACTGAAGCTTTCTTT
d_gene: .; abundance: .; v_gene: TRBV7-9; j_gene: TRBJ2-7; CDR3aa: CASSLELIEQYF; CDR3nt: TGTGCCAGCAGCTTAGAATTAATCGAGCAGTACTTC
d_gene: TRBD2; abundance: .; v_gene: TRBV19; j_gene: TRBJ2-5; CDR3aa: CASSPSGRARETQYF; CDR3nt: TGTGCCAGTAGCCCCAGCGGGAGGGCCAGAGAGACCCAGTACTTC
d_gene: .; abundance: .; v_gene: TRBV6-4; j_gene: TRBJ1-2; CDR3aa: CATTWGDYGYTF; CDR3nt: TGTGCCACCACGTGGGGGGACTATGGCTACACCTTC
d_gene: TRBD1; abundance: few; v_gene: TRBV5-1; j_gene: TRBJ1-4; CDR3aa: CASSQGQGNEKLFF; CDR3nt: TGCGCCAGCAGCCAGGGACAGGGGAATGAAAAACTGTTTTTT
d_gene: TRBD1; abundance: .; v_gene: TRBV4-1; j_gene: TRBJ2-5; CDR3aa: CASSQDQGVASTTQYF; CDR3nt: TGCGCCAGCAGCCAAGATCAGGGGGTAGCGAGTACGACCCAGTACTTC
d_gene: .; abundance: .; v_gene: TRBV7-2; j_gene: TRBJ2-2; CDR3aa: CASSLGRGFVGELFF; CDR3nt: TGTGCCAGCAGCTTAGGACGGGGATTTGTAGGGGAGCTGTTTTTT
d_gene: .; abundance: few; v_gene: TRBV28; j_gene: TRBJ2-2; CDR3aa: CASSLYDTGELFF; CDR3nt: TGTGCCAGCAGTTTGTACGACACCGGGGAGCTGTTTTTT
d_gene: .; abundance: .; v_gene: TRBV9; j_gene: TRBJ2-2; CDR3aa: CASSPLAAGGELFF; CDR3nt: TGTGCCAGCAGCCCTCTGGCGGCGGGCGGGGAGCTGTTTTTT
d_gene: TRBD1; abundance: .; v_gene: TRBV9; j_gene: TRBJ2-6; CDR3aa: CASSGQGAGANVLTF; CDR3nt: TGTGCCAGCAGCGGGCAGGGGGCTGGGGCCAACGTCCTGACTTTC
d_gene: TRBD1; abundance: .; v_gene: TRBV2; j_gene: TRBJ2-5; CDR3aa: CASNRQGETQYF; CDR3nt: TGTGCCAGCAACCGACAGGGGGAGACCCAGTACTTC
d_gene: TRBD1; abundance: .; v_gene: TRBV25-1; j_gene: TRBJ2-2; CDR3aa: CASSDTGTGDTGELFF; CDR3nt: TGTGCCAGCAGTGACACCGGGACAGGGGACACCGGGGAGCTGTTTTTT
d_gene: .; abundance: .; v_gene: TRBV29-1; j_gene: TRBJ2-6; CDR3aa: CSVAGEVRSFSGANVLTF; CDR3nt: TGCAGCGTTGCGGGGGAGGTCAGGAGCTTCTCTGGGGCCAACGTCCTGACTTTC
d_gene: TRBD1; abundance: .; v_gene: TRBV4-2; j_gene: TRBJ1-3; CDR3aa: CASSQDPPTGSGNTIYF; CDR3nt: TGTGCCAGCAGCCAAGACCCACCGACAGGGTCCGGAAACACCATATATTTT
d_gene: TRBD1; abundance: .; v_gene: TRBV11-2; j_gene: TRBJ2-5; CDR3aa: CASSPRFWTGEETQYF; CDR3nt: TGTGCCAGCAGCCCCCGGTTTTGGACAGGGGAAGAGACCCAGTACTTC
d_gene: TRBD2; abundance: .; v_gene: TRBV11-1; j_gene: TRBJ2-7; CDR3aa: CASRYSGSSYEQYF; CDR3nt: TGTGCCAGCAGGTATAGCGGGAGCTCCTACGAGCAGTACTTC
d_gene: TRBD1; abundance: .; v_gene: TRBV4-1; j_gene: TRBJ1-2; CDR3aa: CASSQAAHRGDANYGYTF; CDR3nt: TGCGCCAGCAGCCAAGCCGCCCACAGGGGGGATGCTAACTATGGCTACACCTTC
d_gene: .; abundance: .; v_gene: TRBV6-4; j_gene: TRBJ2-2; CDR3aa: CASRPGDTGELFF; CDR3nt: TGTGCCAGCAGACCTGGGGACACCGGGGAGCTGTTTTTT
d_gene: TRBD2; abundance: .; v_gene: TRBV27; j_gene: TRBJ2-7; CDR3aa: CASSLLVSPGLAGTYEQYF; CDR3nt: TGTGCCAGCAGTTTATTAGTTTCTCCTGGACTAGCGGGAACCTACGAGCAGTACTTC
d_gene: .; abundance: few; v_gene: TRBV29-1; j_gene: TRBJ2-7; CDR3aa: CSVRTGYEQYF; CDR3nt: TGCAGCGTACGAACGGGTTACGAGCAGTACTTC
d_gene: .; abundance: .; v_gene: TRBV5-1; j_gene: TRBJ1-3; CDR3aa: CASRAGSGNTIYF; CDR3nt: TGCGCCAGCAGAGCAGGGTCGGGAAACACCATATATTTT
d_gene: .; abundance: .; v_gene: TRBV18; j_gene: TRBJ2-7; CDR3aa: CASSTSSYEQYF; CDR3nt: TGTGCCAGCTCAACCAGCTCCTACGAGCAGTACTTC
d_gene: .; abundance: .; v_gene: TRBV29-1; j_gene: TRBJ2-5; CDR3aa: CSVDGQGETQYF; CDR3nt: TGCAGCGTTGATGGGCAGGGGGAGACCCAGTACTTC
d_gene: .; abundance: .; v_gene: TRBV20-1; j_gene: TRBJ2-2; CDR3aa: CSASFLGELFF; CDR3nt: TGCAGTGCTAGCTTTCTCGGGGAGCTGTTTTTT
d_gene: .; abundance: .; v_gene: TRBV7-9; j_gene: TRBJ1-3; CDR3aa: CASSWALGNTIYF; CDR3nt: TGTGCCAGCAGCTGGGCGCTCGGAAACACCATATATTTT
d_gene: .; abundance: .; v_gene: TRBV5-4; j_gene: TRBJ1-5; CDR3aa: CASSQGGNQPQHF; CDR3nt: TGTGCCAGCAGCCAGGGTGGCAATCAGCCCCAGCATTTT